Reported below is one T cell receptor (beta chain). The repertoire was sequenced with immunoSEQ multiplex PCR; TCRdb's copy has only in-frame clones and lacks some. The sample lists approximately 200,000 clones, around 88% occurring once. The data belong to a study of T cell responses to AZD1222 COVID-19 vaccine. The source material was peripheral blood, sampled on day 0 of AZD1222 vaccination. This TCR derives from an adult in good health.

CDR3 residues: CASSTPRASFNEQYF. The DNA for the CDR3 is TGTGCCAGCAGCACGCCCCGGGCCTCTTTTAACGAGCAGTACTTC. V is TRBV7-8 and J is TRBJ2-7; D gene uncertain. There are 15 residues in the CDR3. V lost 5 bases, J lost 5 bases, and 19 bases lay in between. In germline, CDR1 is SGHVS, CDR2 FQNEAQ. Combining the CDR3 with reference TRBV7-8 and TRBJ2-7 gives the whole variable domain GAGVSQSPRYKVAKRGQDVALRCDPISGHVSLFWYQQALGQGPEFLTYFQNEAQLDKSGLPSDRFFAERPEGSVSTLKIQRTQQEDSAVYLCASSTPRASFNEQYFGPGTRLTVT.